Listed below are T cell receptor beta chains from one sample, sequenced in a study of cytomegalovirus exposure and HLA in healthy donors. The assay was immunoSEQ multiplex PCR, and TCRdb's table has in-frame clones only and misses some. Found here are 55,000 to 85,000 clones; the top ten clones hold approximately 3.9%. Specimen: PBMCs. These TCRs come from a female donor in good health and CMV-seropositive. The CDR3 runs from the conserved cysteine through the conserved F or W. A D gene is named only where the DNA matches it firmly.

j_call v_call d_call cdr3_nt cdr3_aa
TRBJ2-7 TRBV5-4 . TGTGCCAGCAGCTTGACAGGTTTGGGCTACGAGCAGTACTTC CASSLTGLGYEQYF
TRBJ1-5 TRBV23-1 . TGCGCCAGCAGTCAGGGCCCCTTCGGCAATCAGCCCCAGCATTTT CASSQGPFGNQPQHF
TRBJ2-3 TRBV25-1 . TGTGCCAGCAGGGCCGCGGGTCCCACAGATACGCAGTATTTT CASRAAGPTDTQYF
TRBJ1-2 TRBV6-5 . TGTGCCAGCAGTTACTCGAGTACAGGGCCCTATGGCTACACCTTC CASSYSSTGPYGYTF
TRBJ1-2 TRBV5-1 . TGCGCCAGCAGCCCAGGATATGGCTACACCTTC CASSPGYGYTF
TRBJ2-7 TRBV28 . TGTGCCAGCAGGTCACTCAATTACGAGCAGTACTTC CASRSLNYEQYF
TRBJ2-5 TRBV5-1 TRBD1 TGCGCCAGCAGCCAGACGGGACAGGGGGGAGAGACCCAGTACTTC CASSQTGQGGETQYF
TRBJ2-3 TRBV10-3 . TGTGCCGCGACGGACTACGTCGTTAGCACAGATACGCAGTATTTT CAATDYVVSTDTQYF
TRBJ2-7 TRBV10-3 TRBD2 TGTGCCATCAGTGCGGGAGGGCTCAGCTCCTACGAGCAGTACTTC CAISAGGLSSYEQYF
TRBJ2-5 TRBV27 . TGTGCCAGCAGTTTCCGTAGGAGAGAGACCCAGTACTTC CASSFRRRETQYF
TRBJ2-2 TRBV29-1 . TGCAGCGCGAGGAGGGGGCAGGCCGGGGAGCTGTTTTTT CSARRGQAGELFF
TRBJ1-1 TRBV9 TRBD1 TGTGCCAGCAGCGCCGGGACAGGGAACACTGAAGCTTTCTTT CASSAGTGNTEAFF
TRBJ1-5 TRBV7-9 . TGTGCCAGCAGCTTACAGGGAAATCAGCCCCAGCATTTT CASSLQGNQPQHF
TRBJ1-4 TRBV6-5 . TGTGCCAGCAGTTACCCCCACAGGGTGGGCGAAAAACTGTTTTTT CASSYPHRVGEKLFF
TRBJ1-4 TRBV5-1 TRBD1 TGCGCCAGCAGCCCGGGACAGCTAAATGAAAAACTGTTTTTT CASSPGQLNEKLFF
TRBJ1-4 TRBV7-9 . TGTGCCAGCAGCTTCGCGGAAAAACTGTTTTTT CASSFAEKLFF
TRBJ2-7 TRBV10-3 TRBD2 TGTGCCGACGGCGAGCGGGAGGGCGGGGAGCAGTACTTC CADGEREGGEQYF
TRBJ2-7 TRBV5-1 . TGCGCCAGCAGCTTGGACCGGTACGAGCAGTACTTC CASSLDRYEQYF
TRBJ2-5 TRBV6-6 TRBD1 TGTGCCAGCAGTCAACAGGGGGCGCTTACCCAAGAGACCCAGTACTTC CASSQQGALTQETQYF
TRBJ2-1 TRBV7-7 . TGTGCTAGCAGCCCGGGACTGGCGGACAATGAGCAGTTCTTC CASSPGLADNEQFF
TRBJ2-2 TRBV27 . TGTGCCAGCAGGAGAGGGTCGCGAAGGGACACCGGGGAGCTGTTTTTT CASRRGSRRDTGELFF
TRBJ1-5 TRBV5-1 TRBD1 TGCGCCAGCAGCCTTGGGACAGGGGGAAATCAGCCCCAGCATTTT CASSLGTGGNQPQHF
TRBJ1-2 TRBV14 TRBD1 TGTGCCAGCAGCCCCCTAGGGACAGGGAGGACCTATGGCTACACCTTC CASSPLGTGRTYGYTF
TRBJ1-1 TRBV5-1 TRBD1 TGCGCCAGCAGGGAAAGACAGGGGCTTGAAGCTTTCTTT CASRERQGLEAFF
TRBJ2-3 TRBV19 TRBD2 TGTGCCAGTACCCACCGGGACTACACAGATACGCAGTATTTT CASTHRDYTDTQYF
TRBJ2-5 TRBV7-9 TRBD2 TGTGCCAGCAGCTTCCAATCGCTAGCGGGGCAAGAGACCCAGTACTTC CASSFQSLAGQETQYF
TRBJ2-7 TRBV9 . TGTGCCAGCAGCCCCCGACAATCTACCTACGAGCAGTACTTC CASSPRQSTYEQYF
TRBJ1-3 TRBV6-1 . TGTGCCAGCAGTGTGACCGGGGTTGGAAACACCATATATTTT CASSVTGVGNTIYF
TRBJ1-1 TRBV5-1 . TGCGCCAGCAGCTTGAGCCCACAGGGAAATGGTGCTGAAGCTTTCTTT CASSLSPQGNGAEAFF
TRBJ1-2 TRBV4-3 . TGCGCCAGCAGCCAACCCGGGACTGCTAACTATGGCTACACCTTC CASSQPGTANYGYTF
TRBJ2-7 TRBV19 TRBD1 TGTGCCAGTAGTATACAGGGGGCGCTCTCCGAGCAGTACTTC CASSIQGALSEQYF
TRBJ2-7 TRBV18 TRBD1 TGTGCCAGCTCACCGGACAGGTTCTTCTCCTACGAGCAGTACTTC CASSPDRFFSYEQYF
TRBJ2-7 TRBV6-1 . TGTGCCAGCAGTGAATGGTCAGGCGGGTCCTACGAGCAGTACTTC CASSEWSGGSYEQYF
TRBJ2-1 TRBV4-2 TRBD2 TGTGCCAGCAGCCCTGGACTAGCGGAGATCATGGAGCAGTTCTTC CASSPGLAEIMEQFF
TRBJ2-3 TRBV5-1 . TGCGCCAGCAGCTTCCCCAGCGGCCGGGATAAGCAGTATTTT CASSFPSGRDKQYF
TRBJ1-1 TRBV19 TRBD1 TGTGCCAGTAGTATAGTGCGAGCGCAGGGGGAAATGACTGAAGCTTTCTTT CASSIVRAQGEMTEAFF
TRBJ2-7 TRBV29-1 . TGCAGCGTTGAAGGTAACACGTTCTACGAGCAGTACTTC CSVEGNTFYEQYF
TRBJ2-1 TRBV18 TRBD2 TGTGCCAGCTCACCACCCGGACTAGCGGGAAAGGCAGGGGAGCAGTTCTTC CASSPPGLAGKAGEQFF
TRBJ2-7 TRBV4-1 TRBD1 TGCGCCAGCAGCCACTTTCGGTCCGGGACAGACTCCTACGAGCAGTACTTC CASSHFRSGTDSYEQYF
TRBJ2-7 TRBV7-9 . TGTGCCAGCAGCTTAGACAGAAGATCCTACGAGCAGTACTTC CASSLDRRSYEQYF
TRBJ2-2 TRBV2 . TGTGCCAGCAGTTTCGGACAGCCCGGGGGGGAGCTGTTTTTT CASSFGQPGGELFF
TRBJ2-7 TRBV19 TRBD1 TGTGCCAGTAGTGTGGGGGACAGGGGGAGAACCTACGAGCAGTACTTC CASSVGDRGRTYEQYF
TRBJ2-1 TRBV6-5 TRBD1 TGTGCCAGCACCCAACTTACAGGGGGAAATGAGCAGTTCTTC CASTQLTGGNEQFF
TRBJ2-7 TRBV9 . TGTGCCAGCAGCGGAGGAACAGGGCACAGTAGGCAGTACTTC CASSGGTGHSRQYF
TRBJ2-7 TRBV7-9 TRBD1 TGTGCCAGCAGCTCGCACCGGGACAGGGTCTACGAGCAGTACTTC CASSSHRDRVYEQYF
TRBJ1-1 TRBV5-1 TRBD1 TGCGCCAGCAGCCCATGGACAGGGTCGAACACTGAAGCTTTCTTT CASSPWTGSNTEAFF
TRBJ1-1 TRBV19 . TGTGCCAGTAGTAGATCGTCCGGGAAGACTTTCTTT CASSRSSGKTFF
TRBJ2-7 TRBV7-9 TRBD2 TGTGCCAGCAGCTCACCGGGACTAGGGTCCTACGAGCAGTACTTC CASSSPGLGSYEQYF
TRBJ2-2 TRBV6-1 . TGTGCCAGCCCCAGACCAACTAGTTATGACGGGGAGCTGTTTTTT CASPRPTSYDGELFF
TRBJ1-2 TRBV5-4 . TGTGCCAGCAGCTTGCAGGATTCTAACTATGGCTACACCTTC CASSLQDSNYGYTF
TRBJ1-2 TRBV7-9 . TGTGCCAGCAGCCCAGCTAACTATGGCTACACCTTC CASSPANYGYTF
TRBJ2-1 TRBV11-2 . TGTGCCAGCAGCCCACGGGATGAGCAGTTCTTC CASSPRDEQFF
TRBJ2-6 TRBV10-3 TRBD1 TGTGCCATCAGTGTGACTGGACAGGGGCACTCTGGGGCCAACGTCCTGACTTTC CAISVTGQGHSGANVLTF
TRBJ2-7 TRBV18 . TGTGCCAGCTCACCCTCGGCGGACCGGACACCTGCTTTC CASSPSADRTPAF